What follows are 9 T cell receptor beta chains derived from one specimen sequenced in a study of T cell repertoires in cytomegalovirus infection. MiXCR, applied by TCRdb to the reads, yields one record per CDR3 protein. The sample has some 250,000 distinct CDR3 sequences; approximately 10% are singletons. Sequenced: PBMCs. The receptors derive from a human donor in good health (CMV status not recorded). Some clones in this sample may be carry-over from other donors' samples.

V usage is TRBV4-3 and J usage is TRBJ2-2; D unclear. Trimming took off 4 bases at V and 0 bases at J, with 9 bases between the two ends. Germline lookup yields CDR1 LGHNA and CDR2 YSLEER. This CDR3 has 15 amino acids. The CDR3 region has the DNA TGCGCCAGCAGCCGAGCACAGCCGAACACCGGGGAGCTGTTTTTT. This sequence encodes CASSRAQPNTGELFF.

This clonotype occurred many times. The CDR3 reads CASRGDSGLAEQYF. DNA for the CDR3: TGTGCCAGCAGAGGGGACTCTGGGCTTGCCGAGCAGTACTTC. The chain recombines TRBV7-2 with TRBJ2-7; tentative D call: TRBD2 (6 bases). The germline CDR1 and CDR2 sequences are SGHTA and FQGNSA. The V and J ends lost 6 bases and 6 bases respectively, with 18 bases between them. The CDR3 sequence is 14 residues long.

The table lists this clonotype with many counts. The CDR3, as DNA: TGTGCCAGTAGTAGAGGAGCAACTAACTATGGCTACACCTTC. The encoded protein is CASSRGATNYGYTF. The chain has TRBV19 and TRBJ1-2; D not certain. The CDR3 totals 14 residues. V was clipped by 4 bases and J by 0 bases, with 9 bases between them. Germline V gene sequence: CDR1 LNHDA, CDR2 SQIVND (reference sequence).

There are a few counts of this clonotype. The CDR3 here is CASSPGPGTGGLEAFF. CDR3 bases: TGCGCCAGCAGCCCCGGCCCCGGGACAGGGGGGCTTGAAGCTTTCTTT. The rearrangement joins TRBV5-1 to TRBJ1-1, with TRBD1 identical over 11 bases. V was clipped by 4 bases and J by 7 bases; unmatched bases: 12. CDR3 size: 16 residues. Germline lookup yields CDR1 SGHRS and CDR2 YFSETQ.

V is TRBV6-6 and J is TRBJ1-5; no clear D. Per the germline V gene, CDR1 is MNHNY and CDR2 is SVGAGI (reference sequence). The CDR3 covers 13 residues. Trimming cost V 6 bases and J 6 bases, with 12 bases left between them. The CDR3 loop is CASRSGGGQPQHF. In DNA, the CDR3 is TGTGCCAGCAGATCCGGAGGCGGTCAGCCCCAGCATTTT.

The chain has TRBV6-6 and TRBJ2-7; 8 bases align to TRBD1. Germline V gene sequence: CDR1 MNHNY, CDR2 SVGAGI (reference sequence). With V trimmed by 0 bases and J by 2 bases, 6 bases remained unmatched. The length of the CDR3 is 16 residues. For the CDR3, the DNA is TGTGCCAGCAGTTACTCGATGCAGGGGGCGCCCTACGAGCAGTACTTC. Its translation is CASSYSMQGAPYEQYF.

There are many counts of this clonotype. This chain links TRBV11-2 with TRBJ1-4; 7 bases are a match to TRBD1. Germline-derived CDR1 and CDR2 are SGHAT and FQNNGV. The CDR3 totals 13 residues. V gave up 4 bases and J gave up 7 bases; unmatched junction bases: 3. Here the CDR3 reads CASSSRDSEKLFF. CDR3 coding DNA: TGTGCCAGCAGCTCTCGGGACAGTGAAAAACTGTTTTTT.

This clonotype was seen more than once but under ten times. The chain has TRBV19 and TRBJ1-1; no definite D call. The CDR3 loop spans 14 amino acids. Trimming stripped 5 bases from V and 0 bases from J, with 10 bases between. CDR1 and CDR2 (germline): LNHDA, SQIVND (reference sequence). The CDR3 DNA reads as TGTGCCAGTAGTCGGGCAGCTCTGAACACTGAAGCTTTCTTT. Amino acids: CASSRAALNTEAFF.

This clonotype was recorded at least ten times. This chain uses TRBV7-2 with TRBJ2-5, with D perhaps matching TRBD2 (6 bases). Trimming pared 6 bases from V and 4 bases from J, leaving 12 bases between. This CDR3 region has 13 residues. CDR1 is SGHTA, CDR2 FQGNSA, per germline. The CDR3 loop reads CASRLSGSETQYF. CDR3 coding DNA: TGTGCCAGCAGACTAAGCGGGTCAGAGACCCAGTACTTC.